The 20 T cell receptor beta chains reported below all come from one sample, sequenced in a study of cytomegalovirus exposure and HLA in healthy donors. Both 60 Vbeta primers and 13 Jbeta primers went into the PCR. Sequencing was performed with immunoSEQ multiplex PCR; in TCRdb, only in-frame clones are kept and a portion is missing. The sample has 140,000 to 150,000 clones, more than 75% seen once. The sample taken for sequencing was PBMCs. These receptors came from a female donor in good health and CMV-seronegative.

The chain employs TRBV10-2 and TRBJ1-5; D gene ambiguous. CDR1 is WSHSY and CDR2 is SAAADI in the germline V gene. V shed 1 base and J shed 4 bases, with 5 bases lying between them. This CDR3 is 13 amino acids long. This CDR3 is CASSEWPNQPQHF. CDR3 nucleotides: TGCGCCAGCAGTGAGTGGCCTAATCAGCCCCAGCATTTT.

The CDR3 coding sequence is TGTGCCAGCAGCTTACATCAGCGGGGGAGCACAGATACGCAGTATTTT. It codes for CASSLHQRGSTDTQYF. J is TRBJ2-3 and V is TRBV7-2; 8 positions agree with TRBD2. CDR3 length: 16 amino acids. Germline values: CDR1 SGHTA, CDR2 FQGNSA. The V gene end was trimmed by 2 bases and the J gene end by 0 bases; junction bases not matched to a gene: 4.

This clone was detected only once. The genes are TRBV30 and TRBJ1-3; D uncertain. The V end lost 0 bases, the J end lost 1 base, and 10 bases lay between the germline ends. The CDR3 is made up of 15 amino acids. Germline CDR1 and CDR2: GTSNPN and SVGIG (reference sequence). Written as DNA, the CDR3 is TGTGCCTGGAGTGTACGCCGACTATCTGGAAACACCATATATTTT. Encoded protein: CAWSVRRLSGNTIYF.

The rearrangement joins TRBV5-4 to TRBJ1-2; 11 bases fit TRBD1. CDR1 is SGHNT, CDR2 YYREEE, per germline (reference sequence). CDR3 length equals 15 residues. The V and J ends lost 3 bases and 4 bases, in that order; junction bases with no gene match: 5. CDR3 nucleotide sequence: TGTGCCAGCAGCTGGGGACAGGGGGTGGGCTATGGCTACACCTTC. Translation: CASSWGQGVGYGYTF.

The V gene is TRBV7-2, the J gene TRBJ1-2, with a possible D match to TRBD1 (6 bases). Germline CDR1 and CDR2: SGHTA and FQGNSA. V lost 3 bases to trimming and J lost 4 bases, with 21 bases between them. CDR3 length equals 17 residues. Here the CDR3 DNA reads TGTGCCAGCAGCTTCCGGGACACCCAGAGGTTGGTCTATGGCTACACCTTC. Protein sequence: CASSFRDTQRLVYGYTF.

This chain uses TRBV6-5 with TRBJ2-2, with TRBD1 matching 7 bases. From germline, CDR1 is MNHEY and CDR2 SVGAGI. The V segment lost 2 bases and the J segment 3 bases; nucleotides outside the gene matches: 3. There are 15 residues in the CDR3. CDR3 region: CASSYPGTDTGELFF. For the CDR3, the DNA is TGTGCCAGCAGTTACCCTGGGACAGACACCGGGGAGCTGTTTTTT.

This clone has only a few counts. V and J are TRBV29-1 and TRBJ2-2; 15 bases fit TRBD2. Trimming cost V 6 bases and J 6 bases; bases outside gene matches: 11. The V gene's germline CDR1 is SQVTM and CDR2 ANQGSEA. This CDR3 comprises 17 residues. In DNA form, the CDR3 reads TGCAGCGTCAGGACTAGCGGGAGGGCCTCTGGGGCCGGGGAGCTGTTTTTT. It is translated as CSVRTSGRASGAGELFF.

The chain combines TRBV7-9 with TRBJ2-7, with 12 positions matching TRBD2. The end of the DNA aligns better with TRBJ2-5, so the J call may be wrong. Germline assignment: CDR1 SEHNR and CDR2 FQNEAQ (reference sequence). This CDR3 is 16 amino acids long. CDR3 sequence: CASSPTLAGGQETQYF. CDR3 DNA sequence: TGTGCCAGCAGCCCCACACTAGCGGGGGGACAAGAGACCCAGTACTTC.

The chain uses TRBV27 and TRBJ2-5; 7 positions agree with TRBD1. This CDR3 spans 14 amino acids. Unmatched junction bases numbered 8, after V lost 5 bases and J lost 5 bases. The V gene's germline CDR1 is MNHEY and CDR2 SMNVEV (reference sequence). The CDR3 spells CASSEQGVGETQYF. DNA for the CDR3: TGTGCCAGCAGTGAGCAGGGGGTCGGGGAGACCCAGTACTTC.

The chain uses TRBV7-2 and TRBJ2-1, with 8 bases that match TRBD1. This CDR3 spans 16 amino acids. V shed 3 bases and J 7 bases; nucleotides not matched to a gene: 11. CDR1 and CDR2 (germline): SGHTA, FQGNSA. CDR3 nucleotides: TGTGCCAGCAGCTTGGTTCGGACAGGGAGCCATAATGAGCAGTTCTTC. Protein product: CASSLVRTGSHNEQFF. Based on the CDR3 plus reference TRBV7-2 and TRBJ2-1, the full variable domain is GAGVSQSPSNKVTEKGKDVELRCDPISGHTALYWYRQSLGQGLEFLIYFQGNSAPDKSGLPSDRFSAERTGGSVSTLTIQRTQQEDSAVYLCASSLVRTGSHNEQFFGPGTRLTVL.

The V call is TRBV7-2, the J call TRBJ1-3; maybe TRBD1 (5 bases). This CDR3 comprises 16 residues. The V gene lost 2 bases and the J gene lost 0 bases, with 11 bases spanning the gap. Germline V CDR1 and CDR2: SGHTA, FQGNSA. The CDR3 is CASSLRAGGSGNTIYF. The CDR3 DNA follows: TGTGCCAGCAGCTTAAGGGCGGGGGGCTCTGGAAACACCATATATTTT.

This clone was counted only a few times. CDR3 in DNA: TGTGCCAGCAGTGACTCGGGAAGCGGGGGGGCCGATGAGCAGTTCTTC. This encodes CASSDSGSGGADEQFF. The chain links TRBV6-4 to TRBJ2-1, with TRBD2 identical over 10 bases. This CDR3 spans 16 amino acids. CDR1 is MRHNA and CDR2 is SNTAGT in the germline V gene. Germline trimming cut 0 bases from V and 8 bases from J; bases unmatched to any gene: 7.

This chain joins TRBV6-1 and TRBJ1-4; 8 bases line up with TRBD1. J lost 4 bases, V lost 7 bases, and 5 bases had no gene match. CDR3 size: 14 residues. Germline V gene data show CDR1 as MNHNS and CDR2 as SASEGT. This CDR3 is CASILDRVNEKLFF. CDR3 nucleotides: TGTGCCAGCATCTTGGACAGGGTTAATGAAAAACTGTTTTTT.

The gene calls are TRBV2 and TRBJ1-1, with a weak D call TRBD1 (6 bases). V lost 7 bases and J 0 bases, leaving 15 bases between the germline ends. This CDR3 spans 15 amino acids. Germline V gene lookup returns CDR1 SNHLY and CDR2 FYNNEI. Here the CDR3 DNA reads TGTGCCAGCATAACAGGGCTCTACATGAACACTGAAGCTTTCTTT. This gives the protein CASITGLYMNTEAFF.

Comments on this clone: This sample also contains other DNA sequences that code for the same CDR3. This rearrangement joins TRBV19 to TRBJ2-7, with a weak D call TRBD1 (5 bases). Trimming shortened V by 1 base and J by 2 bases, and 6 bases separated the two germline ends. CDR1 and CDR2 (germline): LNHDA, SQIVND (reference sequence). The CDR3 totals 13 residues. The CDR3 sequence: CASSIGRAYEQYF. The CDR3 DNA reads as TGTGCCAGTAGTATAGGCAGGGCCTACGAGCAGTACTTC.

The chain has TRBV7-2 and TRBJ1-5; D perhaps matches TRBD1 (5 bases). CDR3 length equals 11 residues. Trimming pared 6 bases from V and 13 bases from J, leaving 13 bases between. Germline CDR1 and CDR2: SGHTA and FQGNSA. The CDR3 nucleotides read TGTGCCAGCAGTTCAGGACACCCGCAGCATTTT. Its translation: CASSSGHPQHF.

Points on this clone: The junction shows a germline mismatch at one end, possibly a read error. The chain couples TRBV6-1 to TRBJ1-2; tentatively, D is TRBD1 (5 bases). The CDR3 length is 13 residues. Germline CDR1 MNHNS, CDR2 SASEGT. CDR3 residues: CASSELSGSGYPF. CDR3 nucleotide sequence: TGTGCCAGCAGTGAACTATCAGGGTCTGGCTACCCCTTC.

V usage is TRBV28 and J usage is TRBJ1-2; D uncertain. Germline V gene data show CDR1 as MDHEN and CDR2 as SYDVKM. V lost 4 bases and J 2 bases, leaving 23 bases between the germline ends. CDR3 length: 18 residues. The CDR3 reads CASSSMGSPLIANYGYTF. CDR3 coding DNA: TGTGCCAGCAGTTCCATGGGCTCCCCCCTTATAGCGAACTATGGCTACACCTTC.

This chain uses TRBV10-3 with TRBJ1-1; D gene unclear. From germline, CDR1 is ENHRY and CDR2 SYGVKD. The CDR3 spans 11 residues. Trimming took off 3 bases at V and 8 bases at J, with 7 bases between the two ends. CDR3: CAISDSGEAFF. DNA for the CDR3: TGTGCCATCAGTGATTCCGGGGAAGCTTTCTTT.

This clone was seen more than once but under ten times. The rearrangement joins TRBV11-1 to TRBJ1-3; D gene unclear. The ends were cut back, 8 bases at V and 0 bases at J, with 14 bases in the middle. This CDR3 region has 15 residues. CDR1 SGHAT and CDR2 FQDESV come from the germline V gene (reference sequence). CDR3 in amino acids: CASLERGSSGNTIYF. The CDR3 region has the DNA TGTGCCAGCTTGGAGCGGGGATCCTCTGGAAACACCATATATTTT. Looking up the rest from reference TRBV11-1 and TRBJ1-3 gives the full variable domain: EAEVAQSPRYKITEKSQAVAFWCDPISGHATLYWYRQILGQGPELLVQFQDESVVDDSQLPKDRFSAERLKGVDSTLKIQPAELGDSAMYLCASLERGSSGNTIYFGEGSWLTVV.